The present entry profiles one T cell receptor beta chain with its context. PCR was performed using 60 Vbeta and 13 Jbeta primers. Sequencing used immunoSEQ multiplex PCR; TCRdb keeps in-frame clones, though not all of them. This sample has some 170,000 clones, with about four fifths found just once. This sample was taken from a study of cytomegalovirus exposure and HLA in healthy donors. The V gene's germline CDR1 is MDHEN and CDR2 SYDVKM. Trimming pared 4 bases from V and 0 bases from J, leaving 11 bases between. The CDR3 is 15 amino acids. This chain links TRBV28 with TRBJ2-3; D is possibly TRBD2 (5 bases). The specimen was PBMCs. This sequence originates from a woman aged 45-59 years in good health and CMV-seronegative. The CDR3 bases are TGTGCCAGCAGTTGGTTTGGGAGTAGCACAGATACGCAGTATTTT. This codes for CASSWFGSSTDTQYF.